Sequencing of this T cell receptor (beta chain) was carried out in a study of blood T cell repertoires in COVID-19. Study-wide context: COVID-19 samples collected from the United States, Italy and Spain covered acute and convalescent phases.

Measured with immunoSEQ multiplex PCR; TCRdb has only the in-frame clones, and not every one. Found here are 150,000 to 200,000 clones, around 92% of them singletons; the top ten hold 4.8%. The V and J ends lost 0 bases and 7 bases respectively, with 12 bases between them. The germline gives CDR1 MNHEY, CDR2 SVGAGI. CDR3 length: 14 residues. Sequencing used peripheral blood. The TCR comes from a man aged 25-45 years with COVID-19, enrolled during active disease. The chain recombines TRBV6-5 with TRBJ1-2; D unresolved. The CDR3 protein is CASSYSNEVSGYTF. DNA of the CDR3: TGTGCCAGCAGTTACTCGAATGAAGTGAGTGGCTACACCTTC.